This entry describes one T cell receptor beta chain. Antigen: not known. Generated by immunoSEQ multiplex PCR, the TCRdb table keeps only in-frame clones and is missing some. The top ten clones hold about 1.5% of a sample with about 680,000 clones, 89% of them seen once. Germline lookup yields CDR1 ENHRY and CDR2 SYGVKD. The CDR3 runs to 15 residues. V was pared by 5 bases and J by 14 bases, with 22 bases between. The data originate from a study of Ad26.COV2.S vaccination and SARS-CoV-2 variants. In the study overall: The donor participated in the COV1001 trial, in its Ad26.COV2.S arm. Participants got Ad26.COV2.S intramuscularly, once or twice 56 days apart.

Noted treatment: around 19 received Ad26.COV2.S at low or high dose, single or two shots; about 5 received placebo; per-sample allocation not given. Specimen acquisition occurred on day 63 following the initial vaccine or placebo injection. Spike of the Wuhan-strain SARS-CoV-2 was expressed by an Ad26 vector, which formed the vaccine. Study outcomes and limitations: Vaccine recipients and placebo recipients showed similar non-spike TCR breadth.

The sample consisted of peripheral blood, taken in a trial of Ad26.COV2.S vaccine versus placebo. The sequence derives from a person between 18 and 65 years old who received the Ad26.COV2.S COVID-19 vaccine or a placebo. The chain couples TRBV10-3 to TRBJ1-6; D gene uncertain. DNA of the CDR3: TGTGCCATCAGTCCGGTGAAGGACGCACCTTCGGCCCTCCACTTT. It codes for CAISPVKDAPSALHF.